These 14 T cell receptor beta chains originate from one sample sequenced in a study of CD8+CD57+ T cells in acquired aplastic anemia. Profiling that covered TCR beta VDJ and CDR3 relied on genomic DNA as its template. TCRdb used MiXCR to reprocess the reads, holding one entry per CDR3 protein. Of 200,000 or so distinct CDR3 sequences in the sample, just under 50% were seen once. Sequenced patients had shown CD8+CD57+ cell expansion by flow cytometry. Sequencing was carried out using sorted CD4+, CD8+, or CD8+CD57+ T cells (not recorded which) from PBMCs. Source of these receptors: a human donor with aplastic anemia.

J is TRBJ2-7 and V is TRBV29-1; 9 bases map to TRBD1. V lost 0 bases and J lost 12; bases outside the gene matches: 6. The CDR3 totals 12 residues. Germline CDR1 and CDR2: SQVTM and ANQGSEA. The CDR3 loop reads CSVEDRPGQGYF. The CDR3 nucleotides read TGCAGCGTTGAAGATCGTCCGGGACAGGGGTACTTC.

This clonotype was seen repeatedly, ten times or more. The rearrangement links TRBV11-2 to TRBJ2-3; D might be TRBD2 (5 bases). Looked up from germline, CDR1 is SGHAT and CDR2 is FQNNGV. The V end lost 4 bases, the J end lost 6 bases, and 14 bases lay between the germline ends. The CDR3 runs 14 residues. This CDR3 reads CASSSSKERDTQYF. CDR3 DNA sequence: TGTGCCAGCAGCTCAAGCAAAGAGCGGGATACGCAGTATTTT.

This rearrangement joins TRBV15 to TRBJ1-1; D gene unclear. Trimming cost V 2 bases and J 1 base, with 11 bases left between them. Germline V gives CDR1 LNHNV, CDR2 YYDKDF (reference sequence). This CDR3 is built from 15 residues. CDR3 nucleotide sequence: TGTGCCACCAGCAGACCAATGGGAGGGAACACTGAAGCTTTCTTT. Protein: CATSRPMGGNTEAFF. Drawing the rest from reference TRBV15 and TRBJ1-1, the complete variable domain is DAMVIQNPRYQVTQFGKPVTLSCSQTLNHNVMYWYQQKSSQAPKLLFHYYDKDFNNEADTPDNFQSRRPNTSFCFLDIRSPGLGDTAMYLCATSRPMGGNTEAFFGQGTRLTVV.

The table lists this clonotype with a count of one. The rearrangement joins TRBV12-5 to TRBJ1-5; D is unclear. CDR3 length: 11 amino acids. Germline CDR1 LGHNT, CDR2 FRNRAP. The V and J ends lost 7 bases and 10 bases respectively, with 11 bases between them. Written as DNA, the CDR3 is TGTGCTAGTGCCTCTGCCGAACCCCAGCATTTT. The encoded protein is CASASAEPQHF.

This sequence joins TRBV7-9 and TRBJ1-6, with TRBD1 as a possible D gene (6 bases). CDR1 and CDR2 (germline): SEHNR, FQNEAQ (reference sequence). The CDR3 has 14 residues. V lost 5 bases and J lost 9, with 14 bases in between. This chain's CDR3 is CASSPVQGTSPLHF. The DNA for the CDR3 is TGTGCCAGCAGCCCAGTACAGGGAACTTCACCCCTCCACTTT. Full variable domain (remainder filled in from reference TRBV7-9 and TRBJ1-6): DTGVSQNPRHKITKRGQNVTFRCDPISEHNRLYWYRQTLGQGPEFLTYFQNEAQLEKSRLLSDRFSAERPKGSFSTLEIQRTEQGDSAMYLCASSPVQGTSPLHFGNGTRLTVT.

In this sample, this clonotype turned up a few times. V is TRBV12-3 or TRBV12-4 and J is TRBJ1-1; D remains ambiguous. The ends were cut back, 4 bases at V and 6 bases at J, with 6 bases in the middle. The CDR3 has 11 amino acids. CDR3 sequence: CASSYGSEAFF. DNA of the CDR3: TGTGCCAGCAGTTATGGGTCTGAAGCTTTCTTT.

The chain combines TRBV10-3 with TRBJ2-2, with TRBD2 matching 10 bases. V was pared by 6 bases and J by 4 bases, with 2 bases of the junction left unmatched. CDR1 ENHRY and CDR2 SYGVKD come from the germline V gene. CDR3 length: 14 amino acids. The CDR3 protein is CAIRLAGITGELFF. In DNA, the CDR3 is TGTGCCATCAGACTAGCGGGGATCACCGGGGAGCTGTTTTTT.

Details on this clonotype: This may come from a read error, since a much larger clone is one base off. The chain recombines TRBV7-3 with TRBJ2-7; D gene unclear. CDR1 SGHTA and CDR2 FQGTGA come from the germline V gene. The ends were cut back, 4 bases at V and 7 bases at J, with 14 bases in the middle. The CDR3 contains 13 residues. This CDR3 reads CASSSEFLREQYF. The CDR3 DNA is TGTGCCAGCAGCTCCGAATTTCTGCGGGAGCAGTACTTC.

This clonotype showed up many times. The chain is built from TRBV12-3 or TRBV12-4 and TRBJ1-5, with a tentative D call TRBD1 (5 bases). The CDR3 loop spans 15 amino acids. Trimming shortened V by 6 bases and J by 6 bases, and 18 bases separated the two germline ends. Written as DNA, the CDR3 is TGTGCCAGCAGCACCACAGGTATAGCAAGTCAGCCCCAGCATTTT. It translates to CASSTTGIASQPQHF.

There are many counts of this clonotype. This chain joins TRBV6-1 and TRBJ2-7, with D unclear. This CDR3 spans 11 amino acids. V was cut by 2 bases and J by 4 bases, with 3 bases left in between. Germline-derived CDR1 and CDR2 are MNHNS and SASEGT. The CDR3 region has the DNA TGTGCCAGCAGTGAAATGTACGAGCAGTACTTC. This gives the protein CASSEMYEQYF.

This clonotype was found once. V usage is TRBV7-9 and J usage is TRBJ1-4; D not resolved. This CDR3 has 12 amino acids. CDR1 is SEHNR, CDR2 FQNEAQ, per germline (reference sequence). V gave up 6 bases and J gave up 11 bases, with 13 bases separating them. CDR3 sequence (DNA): TGTGCCAGCAGTGCCAGCTTGGGGAAACTGTTTTTT. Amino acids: CASSASLGKLFF. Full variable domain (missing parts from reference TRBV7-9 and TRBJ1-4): DTGVSQNPRHKITKRGQNVTFRCDPISEHNRLYWYRQTLGQGPEFLTYFQNEAQLEKSRLLSDRFSAERPKGSFSTLEIQRTEQGDSAMYLCASSASLGKLFFGSGTQLSVL.

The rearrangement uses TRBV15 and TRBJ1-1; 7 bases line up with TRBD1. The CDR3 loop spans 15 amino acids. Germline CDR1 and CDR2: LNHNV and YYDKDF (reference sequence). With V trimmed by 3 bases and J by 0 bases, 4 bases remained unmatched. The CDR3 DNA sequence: TGTGCCACCAGCAGTGAGGGGGCACTGAACACTGAAGCTTTCTTT. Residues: CATSSEGALNTEAFF.

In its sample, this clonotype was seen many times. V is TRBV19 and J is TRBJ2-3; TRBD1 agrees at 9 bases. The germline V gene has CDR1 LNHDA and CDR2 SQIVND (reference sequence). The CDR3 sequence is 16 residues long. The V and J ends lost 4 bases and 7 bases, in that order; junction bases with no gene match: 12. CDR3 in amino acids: CASSTRTGVRGNTQYF. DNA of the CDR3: TGTGCCAGTAGTACTAGGACAGGGGTTCGGGGAAATACGCAGTATTTT.

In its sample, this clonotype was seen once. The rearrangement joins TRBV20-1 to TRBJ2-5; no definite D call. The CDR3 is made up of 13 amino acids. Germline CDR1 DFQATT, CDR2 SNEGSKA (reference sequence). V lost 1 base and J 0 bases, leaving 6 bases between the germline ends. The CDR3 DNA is TGCAGTGCTAGAGCCCCAGACCAAGAGACCCAGTACTTC. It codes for CSARAPDQETQYF.